Given below is one T cell receptor beta chain in context. The sample originates from a study of cytomegalovirus exposure and HLA in healthy donors. Primers for the PCR totalled 60 Vbeta and 13 Jbeta. Repertoires were generated with immunoSEQ multiplex PCR, while TCRdb's copy carries only in-frame clones and drops some. The sample includes tens of thousands of clones, roughly four fifths of them seen just once. The CDR3 is made up of 20 amino acids. Germline CDR1 and CDR2: LGHNA and YSLEER. Trimming at V came to 0 bases and at J to 4 bases, leaving 17 bases not matched to a gene. The sequence came from a man aged 40-49 years in good health and CMV-seronegative. The sequenced material came from PBMCs. The V gene is TRBV4-3, the J gene TRBJ2-3; TRBD2 matches at 9 bases. As DNA, the CDR3 is TGCGCCAGCAGCCAAGATTTTAGTGGCGGGAGGGCCGGGTCCGCAGATACGCAGTATTTT. Its translation: CASSQDFSGGRAGSADTQYF.